Each of the 32 T cell receptor beta chains below was sequenced from the same sample in a study of CD8+ T cells in alopecia areata. Extraction and reverse transcription of RNA yielded cDNA as the sequencing template. Measured with immunoSEQ multiplex PCR; TCRdb has only the in-frame clones, and not every one. The sample has roughly 200,000 clones, less than 45% seen once; the top ten hold just under 0.5%. Treatment of the sample: oral pan-JAK inhibitor, 5-10 mg twice daily. The sample consisted of CD4+ T cells sorted from blood, taken at approximately week 31, from a patient treated with tofacitinib. These receptors were taken from a human donor with alopecia areata.

This clone was counted a few times. The rearrangement links TRBV2 to TRBJ2-1; TRBD2 aligns across 14 bases. The length of the CDR3 is 20 residues. The junction had 10 bases not matched to a gene; V was cut back by 3 bases and J by 0 bases. Germline lookup yields CDR1 SNHLY and CDR2 FYNNEI. The CDR3 loop is CASSDPGLAGGLSSYNEQFF. CDR3 nucleotides: TGTGCCAGCAGTGACCCCGGACTAGCGGGGGGCTTGAGCTCCTACAATGAGCAGTTCTTC.

The chain uses TRBV6-1 and TRBJ2-7; D gene unclear. The CDR3 length is 11 residues. The ends were cut back, 5 bases at V and 4 bases at J, with 6 bases in the middle. Germline assignment: CDR1 MNHNS and CDR2 SASEGT. The CDR3, as DNA: TGTGCCAGCAGTCCATTGTACGAGCAGTACTTC. This translates into CASSPLYEQYF.

The sample holds many counts of this clone. This chain uses TRBV11-2 with TRBJ1-1; D perhaps matches TRBD1 (5 bases). Germline V lookup: CDR1 SGHAT, CDR2 FQNNGV. The CDR3 runs 15 residues. Trimming left V 0 bases short and J 1 base short, with 9 bases between. This chain's CDR3 is CASSLEAQANTEAFF. The CDR3 bases are TGTGCCAGCAGCTTAGAGGCACAGGCGAACACTGAAGCTTTCTTT.

This chain's CDR3 is CASSFAGTQYF. CDR3 nucleotide sequence: TGCGCCAGCAGCTTCGCGGGTACGCAGTATTTT. The V gene is TRBV5-1, the J gene TRBJ2-3; D possibly corresponds to TRBD2 (5 bases). CDR3 length equals 11 residues. Germline loops: CDR1 SGHRS, CDR2 YFSETQ. V lost 2 bases, J lost 8 bases, and 6 bases lay in between.

This clone was seen ten or more times. This chain links TRBV7-9 with TRBJ2-1; maybe TRBD2 (6 bases). Per germline, CDR1 SEHNR and CDR2 FQNEAQ (reference sequence). The V gene lost 7 bases and the J gene lost 0 bases, with 13 bases spanning the gap. This CDR3 has 15 residues. The CDR3 DNA sequence: TGTGCCAGCACGGCGCCGGGAGTCTCCTACAATGAGCAGTTCTTC. Residues: CASTAPGVSYNEQFF.

Concerning this clone: Other DNA sequences of this sample code for an identical CDR3. The chain uses TRBV5-1 and TRBJ1-1; D is uncertain. Per the germline V gene, CDR1 is SGHRS and CDR2 is YFSETQ. V lost 0 bases and J 4 bases, leaving 7 bases between the germline ends. This CDR3 is built from 13 residues. CDR3 in DNA: TGCGCCAGCAGCTTGGAGGGTGCCACTGAAGCTTTCTTT. This gives the protein CASSLEGATEAFF.

The chain employs TRBV25-1 and TRBJ1-2; 7 positions agree with TRBD1. CDR3 length: 16 amino acids. Trimming cost V 3 bases and J 0 bases; bases outside gene matches: 7. The germline V gene has CDR1 MGHDK and CDR2 SYGVNS. The CDR3 DNA sequence: TGTGCCAGCAGTGATCCGGGACAGAGAGCTAACTATGGCTACACCTTC. This translates into CASSDPGQRANYGYTF.

The genes are TRBV6-5 and TRBJ1-2, with 7 bases lining up with TRBD1. J lost 5 bases, V lost 2 bases, and 11 bases had no gene match. Germline CDR1 and CDR2: MNHEY and SVGAGI. The CDR3 has 16 amino acids. The CDR3 reads CASSYPTGQEGYGYTF. The CDR3 DNA follows: TGTGCCAGCAGTTACCCAACCGGACAGGAGGGGTATGGCTACACCTTC.

V gene TRBV29-1 combines with J gene TRBJ1-3, with D uncertain. Trimming shortened V by 2 bases and J by 0 bases, and 8 bases separated the two germline ends. This CDR3 has 14 residues. Germline CDR1 reads SQVTM; CDR2 reads ANQGSEA. The CDR3 sequence: CSVEFPGSGNTIYF. In DNA form, the CDR3 reads TGCAGCGTTGAATTTCCAGGCTCTGGAAACACCATATATTTT.

The V gene is TRBV5-1, the J gene TRBJ2-3; D is perhaps TRBD2 (6 bases). This CDR3 has 16 amino acids. Trimming left V 0 bases short and J 4 bases short, with 15 bases between. Germline CDR1 SGHRS, CDR2 YFSETQ. The CDR3 is CASSLAGGGVSDTQYF. CDR3 nucleotide sequence: TGCGCCAGCAGCTTGGCCGGCGGAGGGGTATCAGATACGCAGTATTTT.

On this clone itself: Other nucleotide sequences from this sample produce the same CDR3. J is TRBJ2-3 and V is TRBV30; D unclear. Trimming cost V 0 bases and J 2 bases, with 6 bases left between them. This CDR3 region has 13 residues. Germline assignment: CDR1 GTSNPN and CDR2 SVGIG (reference sequence). Written as DNA, the CDR3 is TGTGCCTGGAGTGTTCGGCTCACAGATACGCAGTATTTT. Protein sequence: CAWSVRLTDTQYF.

V and J are TRBV6-1 and TRBJ2-3; 7 nucleotides line up with TRBD1. The length of the CDR3 is 14 residues. Looked up from germline, CDR1 is MNHNS and CDR2 is SASEGT. Losses at the gene ends were 6 bases for V and 2 bases for J; bases not matched to a gene: 5. The CDR3 DNA is TGTGCCAGCAGACAGGGGATTAACACAGATACGCAGTATTTT. It encodes CASRQGINTDTQYF.

Only a few counts were recorded for this clone. The rearrangement uses TRBV7-9 and TRBJ2-3; a possible D gene is TRBD1 (5 bases). The CDR3 extends over 17 amino acids. Trimming took off 5 bases at V and 1 base at J, with 19 bases between the two ends. Looked up from germline, CDR1 is SEHNR and CDR2 is FQNEAQ (reference sequence). The CDR3 loop is CASSDRSRFEGTDTQYF. In DNA form, the CDR3 reads TGTGCCAGCAGCGACAGATCCCGGTTTGAAGGCACAGATACGCAGTATTTT. Full variable domain (missing parts from reference TRBV7-9 and TRBJ2-3): DTGVSQNPRHKITKRGQNVTFRCDPISEHNRLYWYRQTLGQGPEFLTYFQNEAQLEKSRLLSDRFSAERPKGSFSTLEIQRTEQGDSAMYLCASSDRSRFEGTDTQYFGPGTRLTVL.

This clone has just a few counts. J is TRBJ2-7 and V is TRBV5-6, with 9 bases identical to TRBD2. With V trimmed by 1 base and J by 6 bases, 11 bases remained unmatched. CDR1 and CDR2 from the germline V gene are SGHDT and YYEEEE. There are 16 residues in the CDR3. CDR3 DNA sequence: TGTGCCAGCAGCTTGCGGCTAGCGGGACATCGATCCGAGCAGTACTTC. Protein sequence: CASSLRLAGHRSEQYF.

The J gene is TRBJ2-3, the V gene TRBV5-4, with D uncertain. The V end was cut by 8 bases, the J end by 4 bases, with 8 bases between. CDR1 SGHNT and CDR2 YYREEE come from the germline V gene (reference sequence). This CDR3 contains 11 residues. As DNA, the CDR3 is TGTGCCAGTCGGCAGGCAGATACGCAGTATTTT. Encoded protein: CASRQADTQYF.

This clone has only a few counts. V usage is TRBV21-1 and J usage is TRBJ1-1. TRBV21-1 is assigned pseudogene status. This CDR3 comprises 16 residues. The CDR3 bases are TGTGCCAGCAGCAAAGGCATTTCAGGGCTGGAGGGGGAAGCTTTCTTT. This encodes CASSKGISGLEGEAFF.

The CDR3 is CASSVGRLADTQYF. The CDR3 nucleotides are TGTGCCAGCAGCGTAGGGAGGTTGGCGGATACGCAGTATTTT. The chain links TRBV9 to TRBJ2-3, with D possibly TRBD2 on 5 matching bases. The CDR3 is 14 residues long. Trimming left V 0 bases short and J 6 bases short, with 11 bases between. Germline values: CDR1 SGDLS, CDR2 YYNGEE.

The chain links TRBV30 to TRBJ1-1; D unclear. CDR3 size: 13 residues. Trimming shortened V by 4 bases and J by 3 bases, and 12 bases separated the two germline ends. CDR1 is GTSNPN, CDR2 SVGIG, per germline (reference sequence). The CDR3 nucleotides read TGTGCCTGGAACTACAGAATAGACACTGAAGCTTTCTTT. This sequence encodes CAWNYRIDTEAFF.

This clone has just a few counts. The chain is built from TRBV19 and TRBJ1-4; D is uncertain. Trimming took 3 bases from V and 3 from J, leaving 11 bases between them. The V gene's germline CDR1 is LNHDA and CDR2 SQIVND (reference sequence). The CDR3 sequence is 15 residues long. The CDR3 nucleotides are TGTGCCAGTAGTATCTTCGGGTCGTCTAATGAAAAACTGTTTTTT. This sequence encodes CASSIFGSSNEKLFF.

V is TRBV9 and J is TRBJ2-1; the D is unclear. Trimming took off 4 bases at V and 4 bases at J, with 12 bases between the two ends. This CDR3 has 14 residues. Germline values: CDR1 SGDLS, CDR2 YYNGEE. The CDR3: CASSPQFTYNEQFF. CDR3 nucleotide sequence: TGTGCCAGCAGCCCCCAGTTCACATACAATGAGCAGTTCTTC.

The V call is TRBV27, the J call TRBJ2-3; D unresolved. V shed 5 bases and J shed 7 bases, with 25 bases lying between them. The V gene's germline CDR1 is MNHEY and CDR2 SMNVEV (reference sequence). The CDR3 runs 17 residues. CDR3 nucleotides: TGTGCCAGCAGTCCCTCCACTCTTAATAGACGGTTCCATACGCAGTATTTT. Protein: CASSPSTLNRRFHTQYF.

The chain is built from TRBV14 and TRBJ2-1; no reliable D call. Deletions cut 0 bases from V and 15 bases from J, with 12 bases between. Germline lookup yields CDR1 SGHDN and CDR2 FVKESK. The CDR3 has 12 amino acids. The CDR3 DNA reads as TGTGCCAGCAGCCAAGAGAGAGGCGGTGGGTTCTTC. This encodes CASSQERGGGFF.

This clone was seen more than once but under ten times. CDR3 coding DNA: TGTGCCTGGAGTGTACGAGGGTTTGGCACTAATGAAAAACTGTTTTTT. Translated: CAWSVRGFGTNEKLFF. The chain carries TRBV30 and TRBJ1-4; D is unclear. The CDR3 contains 16 residues. Germline V gene data show CDR1 as GTSNPN and CDR2 as SVGIG (reference sequence). Trimming removed 0 bases at V and 2 bases at J, with 13 bases between.

This chain joins TRBV29-1 and TRBJ1-6; perhaps TRBD1 as D (5 bases). V gave up 5 bases and J gave up 10 bases, with 15 bases separating them. The CDR3 extends over 13 amino acids. Germline loops: CDR1 SQVTM, CDR2 ANQGSEA. CDR3 DNA sequence: TGCAGCGTTCGAGGGGATAGTGGCTCACCCCTCCACTTT. Translated: CSVRGDSGSPLHF.

V and J are TRBV7-2 and TRBJ2-5, with 9 positions matching TRBD2. V trimming: 5 bases; J trimming: 1 base; junction bases outside the gene matches: 11. CDR3 size: 17 residues. Germline V gene lookup returns CDR1 SGHTA and CDR2 FQGNSA. The CDR3 protein is CASSPLGERGVQETQYF. The CDR3 coding sequence is TGTGCCAGCAGCCCCCTTGGGGAGCGGGGGGTCCAAGAGACCCAGTACTTC.

This sequence joins TRBV14 and TRBJ2-2, with D tentatively TRBD2 (6 bases). This CDR3 is 14 amino acids long. V was shortened by 6 bases and J by 6 bases, with 14 bases between the two germline ends. Germline V CDR1 and CDR2: SGHDN, FVKESK. CDR3 nucleotide sequence: TGTGCCAGCAGGAGGACTATTAACGCCGGGGAGCTGTTTTTT. Its protein is CASRRTINAGELFF.

In nucleotides, the CDR3 is TGTGCCTGGAGTGGCTTCAACAGGGGAGGCTATGGCTACACCTTC. Amino acids: CAWSGFNRGGYGYTF. The rearrangement joins TRBV30 to TRBJ1-2, with TRBD1 matching 7 bases. The CDR3 runs 15 residues. Per the germline V gene, CDR1 is GTSNPN and CDR2 is SVGIG (reference sequence). The V gene end was trimmed by 1 base and the J gene end by 4 bases; junction bases not matched to a gene: 9.

This sequence joins TRBV5-1 and TRBJ2-5, with D uncertain. This CDR3 comprises 12 residues. Germline V gene sequence: CDR1 SGHRS, CDR2 YFSETQ. V was shortened by 4 bases and J by 5 bases, with 9 bases between the two germline ends. CDR3 bases: TGCGCCAGCAGCATGAGTGGGGAGACCCAGTACTTC. Amino acid sequence: CASSMSGETQYF.

The chain combines TRBV30 with TRBJ1-2; the D is unclear. CDR3 length: 19 residues. The V gene's germline CDR1 is GTSNPN and CDR2 SVGIG (reference sequence). V was clipped by 4 bases and J by 0 bases, with 27 bases between them. The chain's CDR3 is CAWTKGRRPTETPNYGYTF. CDR3 DNA: TGTGCCTGGACCAAGGGCCGGCGCCCAACCGAAACCCCTAACTATGGCTACACCTTC.

This chain connects TRBV5-1 to TRBJ1-4, with 11 bases aligning to TRBD1. The germline CDR1 and CDR2 sequences are SGHRS and YFSETQ. V lost 3 bases and J lost 7; bases outside the gene matches: 5. The CDR3 totals 15 residues. This chain's CDR3 is CASSSRDRGTEKLFF. CDR3 coding DNA: TGCGCCAGCAGCTCCAGGGACAGGGGGACTGAAAAACTGTTTTTT.

The chain employs TRBV29-1 and TRBJ1-2; TRBD1 matches 8 bases. The CDR3 has 15 residues. CDR1 SQVTM and CDR2 ANQGSEA come from the germline V gene. With 6 bases clipped from V and 6 bases from J, the junction kept 15 bases outside the gene matches. CDR3 nucleotide sequence: TGCAGCGTCTCCGGGACAGGCCCTATTTGGGATGGCTACACCTTC. This gives the protein CSVSGTGPIWDGYTF.

CDR3 coding DNA: TGTGCCAGCAGCCGCCGTAGGGATACCTATGGCTACACCTTC. Its translation: CASSRRRDTYGYTF. The chain joins TRBV5-6 to TRBJ1-2, with D unresolved. The CDR3 sequence is 14 residues long. Trimming took 4 bases from V and 4 from J, leaving 14 bases between them. Germline V gene sequence: CDR1 SGHDT, CDR2 YYEEEE.